This T cell receptor beta chain was found in a study of blood T cell repertoires in COVID-19. Study-level information: PBMCs, B-cell-depleted T cells, or T cells were the source of the cDNA or gDNA that made up the material.

Using immunoSEQ multiplex PCR, the repertoire was profiled, and TCRdb retains in-frame clones only, with some absent. The table lists a few hundred thousand clones, about nine tenths of them singletons, with just over 1% in the top ten. CDR3 size: 14 residues. V dropped 7 bases and J dropped 6; count of bases not matched to a gene: 7. Germline V gene lookup returns CDR1 WSHSY and CDR2 SAAADI. The V gene is TRBV10-2, the J gene TRBJ2-2, with TRBD1 matching 8 bases. Sequenced: PBMCs or T cells enriched from blood (not recorded which). This TCR was sampled from a woman between 25 and 40 years old who had been exposed to COVID-19. The CDR3 DNA follows: TGCGCCAGCAAAGGACAGGGCCCAGCCGGGGAGCTGTTTTTT. Translated: CASKGQGPAGELFF.